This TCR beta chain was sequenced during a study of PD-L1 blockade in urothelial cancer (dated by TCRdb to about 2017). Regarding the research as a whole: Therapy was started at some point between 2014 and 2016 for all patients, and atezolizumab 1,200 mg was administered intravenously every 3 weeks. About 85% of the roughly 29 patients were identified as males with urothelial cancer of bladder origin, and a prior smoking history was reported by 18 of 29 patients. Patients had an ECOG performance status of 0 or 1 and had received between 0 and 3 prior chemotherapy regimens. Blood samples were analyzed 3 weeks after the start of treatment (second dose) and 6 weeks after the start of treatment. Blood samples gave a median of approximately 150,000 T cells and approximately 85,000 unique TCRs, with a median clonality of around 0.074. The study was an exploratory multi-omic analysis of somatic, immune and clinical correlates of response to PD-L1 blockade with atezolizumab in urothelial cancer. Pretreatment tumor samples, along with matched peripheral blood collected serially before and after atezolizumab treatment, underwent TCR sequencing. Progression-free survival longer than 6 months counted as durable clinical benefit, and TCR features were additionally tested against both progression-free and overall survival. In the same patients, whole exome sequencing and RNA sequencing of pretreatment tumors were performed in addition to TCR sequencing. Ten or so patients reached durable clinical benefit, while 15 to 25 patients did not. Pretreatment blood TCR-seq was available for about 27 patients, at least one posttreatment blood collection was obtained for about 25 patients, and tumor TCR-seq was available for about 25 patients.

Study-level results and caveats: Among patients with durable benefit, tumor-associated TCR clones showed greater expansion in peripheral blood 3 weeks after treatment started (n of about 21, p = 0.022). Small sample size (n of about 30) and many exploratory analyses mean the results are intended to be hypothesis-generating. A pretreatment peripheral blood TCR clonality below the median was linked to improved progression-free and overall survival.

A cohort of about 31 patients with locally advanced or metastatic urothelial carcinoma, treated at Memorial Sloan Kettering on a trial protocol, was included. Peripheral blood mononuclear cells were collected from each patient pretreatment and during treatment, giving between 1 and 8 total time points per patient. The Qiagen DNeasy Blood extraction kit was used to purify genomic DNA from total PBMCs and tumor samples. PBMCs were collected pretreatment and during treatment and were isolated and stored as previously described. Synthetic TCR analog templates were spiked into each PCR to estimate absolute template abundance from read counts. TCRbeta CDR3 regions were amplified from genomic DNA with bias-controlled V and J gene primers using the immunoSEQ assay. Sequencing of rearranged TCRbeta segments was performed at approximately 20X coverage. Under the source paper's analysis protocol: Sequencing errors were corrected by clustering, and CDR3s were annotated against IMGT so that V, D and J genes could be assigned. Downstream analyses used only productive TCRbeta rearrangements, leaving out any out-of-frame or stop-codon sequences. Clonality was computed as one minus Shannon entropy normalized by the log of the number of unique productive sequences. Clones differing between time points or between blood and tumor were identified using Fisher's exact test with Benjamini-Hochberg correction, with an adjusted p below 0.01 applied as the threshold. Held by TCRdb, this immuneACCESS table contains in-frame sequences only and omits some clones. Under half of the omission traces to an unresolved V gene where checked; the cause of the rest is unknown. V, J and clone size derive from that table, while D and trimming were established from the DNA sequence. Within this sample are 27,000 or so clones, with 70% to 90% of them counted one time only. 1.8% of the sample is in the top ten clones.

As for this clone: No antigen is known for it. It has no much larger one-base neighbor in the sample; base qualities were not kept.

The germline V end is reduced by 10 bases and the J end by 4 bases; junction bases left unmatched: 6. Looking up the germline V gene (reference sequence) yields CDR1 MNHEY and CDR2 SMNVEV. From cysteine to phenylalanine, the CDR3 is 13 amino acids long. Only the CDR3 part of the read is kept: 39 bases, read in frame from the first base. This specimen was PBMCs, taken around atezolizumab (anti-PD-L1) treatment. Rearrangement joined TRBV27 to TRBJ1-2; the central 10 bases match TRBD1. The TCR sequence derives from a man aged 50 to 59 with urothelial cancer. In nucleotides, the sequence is TGTGCCACCAGGACAGGGGGGATCTATGGCTACACCTTC. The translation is CATRTGGIYGYTF.